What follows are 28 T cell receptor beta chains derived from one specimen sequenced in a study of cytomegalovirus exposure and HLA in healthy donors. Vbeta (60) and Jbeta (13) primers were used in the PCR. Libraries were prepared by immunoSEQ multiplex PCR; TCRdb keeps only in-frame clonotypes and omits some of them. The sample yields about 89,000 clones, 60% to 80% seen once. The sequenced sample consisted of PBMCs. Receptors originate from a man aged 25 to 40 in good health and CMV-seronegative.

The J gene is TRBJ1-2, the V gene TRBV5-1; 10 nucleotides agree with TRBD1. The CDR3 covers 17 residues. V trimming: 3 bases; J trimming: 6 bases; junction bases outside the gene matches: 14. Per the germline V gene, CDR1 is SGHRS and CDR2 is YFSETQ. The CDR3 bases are TGCGCCAGCAGCTGGGAACCTCGGGACAGGGGAGAGGATGGCTACACCTTC. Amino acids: CASSWEPRDRGEDGYTF.

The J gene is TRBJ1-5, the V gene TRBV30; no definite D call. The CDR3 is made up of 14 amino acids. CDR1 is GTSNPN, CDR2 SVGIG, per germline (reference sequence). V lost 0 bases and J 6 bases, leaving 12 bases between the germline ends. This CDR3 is CAWSVLSASQPQHF. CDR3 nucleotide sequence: TGTGCCTGGAGTGTCCTTTCTGCCAGTCAGCCCCAGCATTTT.

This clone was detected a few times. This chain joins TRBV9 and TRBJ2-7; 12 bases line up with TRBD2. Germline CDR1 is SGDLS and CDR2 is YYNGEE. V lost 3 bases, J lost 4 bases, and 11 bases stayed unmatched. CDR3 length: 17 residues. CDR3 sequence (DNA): TGTGCCAGCAGCGAGGGAACTAGCGGGAGGATCCTATACGAGCAGTACTTC. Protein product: CASSEGTSGRILYEQYF. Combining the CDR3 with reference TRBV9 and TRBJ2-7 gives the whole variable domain DSGVTQTPKHLITATGQRVTLRCSPRSGDLSVYWYQQSLDQGLQFLIQYYNGEERAKGNILERFSAQQFPDLHSELNLSSLELGDSALYFCASSEGTSGRILYEQYFGPGTRLTVT.

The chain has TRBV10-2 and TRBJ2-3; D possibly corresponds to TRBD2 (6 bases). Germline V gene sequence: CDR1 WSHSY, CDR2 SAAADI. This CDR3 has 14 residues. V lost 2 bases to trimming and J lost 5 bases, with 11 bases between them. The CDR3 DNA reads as TGCGCCAGCAGTGAGCCCGGGGGTGGAGATACGCAGTATTTT. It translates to CASSEPGGGDTQYF.

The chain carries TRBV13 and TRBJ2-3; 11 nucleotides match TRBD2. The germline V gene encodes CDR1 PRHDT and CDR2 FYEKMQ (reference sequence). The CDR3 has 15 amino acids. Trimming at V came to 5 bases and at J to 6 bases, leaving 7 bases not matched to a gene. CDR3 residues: CASSSSGGARDTQYF. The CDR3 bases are TGTGCCAGCAGCAGTAGCGGGGGGGCCAGGGATACGCAGTATTTT.

In DNA, the CDR3 is TGCGCCAGCAGCTTGGGACAGGGGGCTTACGAGCAGTACTTC. Amino acid sequence: CASSLGQGAYEQYF. This chain links TRBV5-1 with TRBJ2-5, with TRBD1 matching over 10 bases. The DNA end favors TRBJ2-7, so the J call may be wrong. This CDR3 is built from 14 residues. Per germline, CDR1 SGHRS and CDR2 YFSETQ.

CDR3 loop: CASSVAQGVYEKLFF. CDR3 nucleotide sequence: TGTGCCAGCAGCGTAGCACAGGGAGTTTATGAAAAACTGTTTTTT. The gene calls are TRBV9 and TRBJ1-4; D is possibly TRBD1 (6 bases). CDR3 length: 15 residues. Germline V gene lookup returns CDR1 SGDLS and CDR2 YYNGEE. V was clipped by 0 bases and J by 6 bases, with 12 bases between them.

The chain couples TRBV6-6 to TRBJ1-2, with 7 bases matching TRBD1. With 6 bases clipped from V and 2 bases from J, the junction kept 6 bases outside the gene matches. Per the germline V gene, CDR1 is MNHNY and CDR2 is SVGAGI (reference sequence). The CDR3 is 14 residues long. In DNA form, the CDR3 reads TGTGCCAGCAGGCGACAGGGACCCAACTATGGCTACACCTTC. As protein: CASRRQGPNYGYTF.

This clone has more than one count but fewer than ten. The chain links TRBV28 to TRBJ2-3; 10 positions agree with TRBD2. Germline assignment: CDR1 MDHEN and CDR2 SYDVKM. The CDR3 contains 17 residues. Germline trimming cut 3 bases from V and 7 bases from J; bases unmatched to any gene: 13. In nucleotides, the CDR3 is TGTGCCAGCAGTTTTGGGCTAGCGGGAGATCAGGGGAATACGCAGTATTTT. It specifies CASSFGLAGDQGNTQYF.

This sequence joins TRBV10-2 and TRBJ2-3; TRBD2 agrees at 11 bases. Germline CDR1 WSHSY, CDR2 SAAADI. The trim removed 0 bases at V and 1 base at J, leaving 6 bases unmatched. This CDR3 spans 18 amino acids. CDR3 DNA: TGCGCCAGCAGTGAGTCGAGTCTACTAGCGGGGGGCACAGATACGCAGTATTTT. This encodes CASSESSLLAGGTDTQYF.

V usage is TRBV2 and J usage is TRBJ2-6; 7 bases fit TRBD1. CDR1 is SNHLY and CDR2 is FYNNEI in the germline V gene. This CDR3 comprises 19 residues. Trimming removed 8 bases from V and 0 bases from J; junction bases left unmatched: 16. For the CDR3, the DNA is TGTGCCAGCGGTGGGGACAGTGTTGTGTTATTCTCTGGGGCCAACGTCCTGACTTTC. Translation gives CASGGDSVVLFSGANVLTF.

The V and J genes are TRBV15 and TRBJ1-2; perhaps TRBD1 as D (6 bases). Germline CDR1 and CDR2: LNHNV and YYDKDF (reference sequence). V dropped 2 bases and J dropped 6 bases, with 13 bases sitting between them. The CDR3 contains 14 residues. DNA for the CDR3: TGTGCCACCAGCAGACGTCGGACAGAGGATGGCTACACCTTC. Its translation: CATSRRRTEDGYTF.

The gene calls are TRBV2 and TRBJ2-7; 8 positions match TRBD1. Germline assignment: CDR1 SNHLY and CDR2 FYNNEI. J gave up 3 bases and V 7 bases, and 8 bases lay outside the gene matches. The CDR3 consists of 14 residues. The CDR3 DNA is TGTGCCAGCACCCTGTGGGACAGGAGCTACGAGCAGTACTTC. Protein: CASTLWDRSYEQYF.

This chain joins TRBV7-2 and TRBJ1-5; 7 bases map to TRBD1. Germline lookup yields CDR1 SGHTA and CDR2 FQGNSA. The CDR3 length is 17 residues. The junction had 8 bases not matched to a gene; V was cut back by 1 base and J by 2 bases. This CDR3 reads CASSLVAGDRGNQPQHF. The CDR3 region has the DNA TGTGCCAGCAGCTTAGTGGCCGGAGACAGGGGCAATCAGCCCCAGCATTTT.

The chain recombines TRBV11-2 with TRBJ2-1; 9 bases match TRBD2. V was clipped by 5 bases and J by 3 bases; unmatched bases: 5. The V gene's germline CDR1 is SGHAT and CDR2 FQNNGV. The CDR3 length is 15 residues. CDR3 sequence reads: CASSQLAGLYNEQFF. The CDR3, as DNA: TGTGCCAGCAGCCAACTAGCGGGCCTCTACAATGAGCAGTTCTTC.

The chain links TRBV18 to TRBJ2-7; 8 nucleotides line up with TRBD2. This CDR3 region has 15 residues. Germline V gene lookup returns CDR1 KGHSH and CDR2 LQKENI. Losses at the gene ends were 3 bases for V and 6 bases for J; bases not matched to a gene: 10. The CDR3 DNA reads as TGTGCCAGCTCACCGAACCCCGGGACTAGAAGCGAGCAGTACTTC. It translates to CASSPNPGTRSEQYF.

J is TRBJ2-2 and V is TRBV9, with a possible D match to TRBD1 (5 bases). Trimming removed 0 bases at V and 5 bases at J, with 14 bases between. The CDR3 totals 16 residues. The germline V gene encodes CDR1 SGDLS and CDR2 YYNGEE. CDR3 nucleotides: TGTGCCAGCAGCGTAGTCCCCAGGGTATTGACCGGGGAGCTGTTTTTT. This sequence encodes CASSVVPRVLTGELFF. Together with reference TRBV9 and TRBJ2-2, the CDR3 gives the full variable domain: DSGVTQTPKHLITATGQRVTLRCSPRSGDLSVYWYQQSLDQGLQFLIQYYNGEERAKGNILERFSAQQFPDLHSELNLSSLELGDSALYFCASSVVPRVLTGELFFGEGSRLTVL.

The DNA for the CDR3 is TGCGCCAGCAGCCTGGACGGGCGGGAAATGGATGAGCAGTTCTTC. Its translation: CASSLDGREMDEQFF. J is TRBJ2-1 and V is TRBV5-1; D perhaps matches TRBD2 (6 bases). Trimming cost V 4 bases and J 8 bases, with 19 bases left between them. CDR3 length: 15 residues. CDR1 SGHRS and CDR2 YFSETQ come from the germline V gene.

CDR3 residues: CASSEIAGGPAYF. For the CDR3, the DNA is TGTGCCAGCAGTGAAATAGCGGGAGGGCCTGCGTACTTC. This chain joins TRBV2 and TRBJ2-7; 11 bases align to TRBD2. V shed 2 bases, J shed 12 bases, and the junction held 6 bases outside the gene matches. Germline CDR1 is SNHLY and CDR2 is FYNNEI. The CDR3 is made up of 13 amino acids. Complete variable domain (other parts from reference TRBV2 and TRBJ2-7): EPEVTQTPSHQVTQMGQEVILRCVPISNHLYFYWYRQILGQKVEFLVSFYNNEISEKSEIFDDQFSVERPDGSNFTLKIRSTKLEDSAMYFCASSEIAGGPAYFGPGTRLTVT.

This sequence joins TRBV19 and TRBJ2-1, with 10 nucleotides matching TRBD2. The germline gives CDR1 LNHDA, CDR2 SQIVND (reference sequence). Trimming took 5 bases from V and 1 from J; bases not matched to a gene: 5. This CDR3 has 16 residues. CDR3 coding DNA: TGTGCCAGTAGTTTAAGTAGCGGGGGGTCCTACAATGAGCAGTTCTTC. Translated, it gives CASSLSSGGSYNEQFF. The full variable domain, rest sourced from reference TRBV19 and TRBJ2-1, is DGGITQSPKYLFRKEGQNVTLSCEQNLNHDAMYWYRQDPGQGLRLIYYSQIVNDFQKGDIAEGYSVSREKKESFPLTVTSAQKNPTAFYLCASSLSSGGSYNEQFFGPGTRLTVL.

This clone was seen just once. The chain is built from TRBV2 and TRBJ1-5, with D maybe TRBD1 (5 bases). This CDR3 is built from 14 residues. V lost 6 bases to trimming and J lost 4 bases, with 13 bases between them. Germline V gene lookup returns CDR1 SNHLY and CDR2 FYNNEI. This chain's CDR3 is CASSPGGSNQPQHF. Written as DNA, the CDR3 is TGTGCCAGCAGCCCCGGGGGTAGTAATCAGCCCCAGCATTTT.

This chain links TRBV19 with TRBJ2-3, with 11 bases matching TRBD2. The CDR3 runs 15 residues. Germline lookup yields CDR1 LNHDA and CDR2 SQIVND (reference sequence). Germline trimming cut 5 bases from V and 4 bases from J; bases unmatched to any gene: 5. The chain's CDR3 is CASSPRSGGADTQYF. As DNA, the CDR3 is TGTGCCAGTAGTCCCCGTAGCGGGGGGGCAGATACGCAGTATTTT.

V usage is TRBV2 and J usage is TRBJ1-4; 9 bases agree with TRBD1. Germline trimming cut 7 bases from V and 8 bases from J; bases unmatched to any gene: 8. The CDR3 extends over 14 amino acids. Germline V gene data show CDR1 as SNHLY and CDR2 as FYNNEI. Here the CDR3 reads CASNLGTGPEKLFF. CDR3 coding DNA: TGTGCCAGCAACCTCGGGACAGGGCCCGAAAAACTGTTTTTT.

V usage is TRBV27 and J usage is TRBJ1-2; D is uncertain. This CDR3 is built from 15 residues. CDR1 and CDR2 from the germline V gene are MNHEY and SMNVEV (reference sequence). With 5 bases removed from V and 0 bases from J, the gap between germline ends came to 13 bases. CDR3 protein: CASSPTPGANYGYTF. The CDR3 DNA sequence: TGTGCCAGCAGTCCTACCCCCGGGGCTAACTATGGCTACACCTTC.

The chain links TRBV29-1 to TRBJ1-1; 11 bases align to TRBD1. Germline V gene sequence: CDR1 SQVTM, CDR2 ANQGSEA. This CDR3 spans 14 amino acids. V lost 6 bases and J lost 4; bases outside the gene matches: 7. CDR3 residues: CSVQRGTGGTEAFF. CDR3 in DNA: TGCAGCGTCCAAAGGGGGACAGGGGGCACTGAAGCTTTCTTT. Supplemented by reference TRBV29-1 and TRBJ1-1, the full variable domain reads SAVISQKPSRDICQRGTSLTIQCQVDSQVTMMFWYRQQPGQSLTLIATANQGSEATYESGFVIDKFPISRPNLTFSTLTVSNMSPEDSSIYLCSVQRGTGGTEAFFGQGTRLTVV.

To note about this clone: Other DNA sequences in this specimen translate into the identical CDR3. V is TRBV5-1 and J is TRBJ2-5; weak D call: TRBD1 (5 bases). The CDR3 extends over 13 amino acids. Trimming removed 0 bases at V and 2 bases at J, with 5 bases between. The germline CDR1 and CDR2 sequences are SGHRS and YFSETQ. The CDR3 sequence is CASSLGQQETQYF. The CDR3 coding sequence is TGCGCCAGCAGCTTGGGACAGCAAGAGACCCAGTACTTC.

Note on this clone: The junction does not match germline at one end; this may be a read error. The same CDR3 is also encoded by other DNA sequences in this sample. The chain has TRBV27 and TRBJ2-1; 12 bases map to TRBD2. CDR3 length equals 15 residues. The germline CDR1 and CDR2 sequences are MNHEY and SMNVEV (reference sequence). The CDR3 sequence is CASSLLGLAGNEQFF. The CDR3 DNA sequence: TGCGCCAGCAGTTTATTGGGACTAGCGGGCAATGAGCAGTTCTTC.

CDR3 protein: CASSLVYFGADSPLHF. The CDR3 region has the DNA TGTGCCAGCAGTTTAGTTTATTTCGGTGCTGATTCACCCCTCCACTTT. The chain employs TRBV28 and TRBJ1-6; D uncertain. This CDR3 has 16 amino acids. V lost 2 bases and J lost 8, with 16 bases in between. Germline V lookup: CDR1 MDHEN, CDR2 SYDVKM.